Sequencing of this TCR beta chain was carried out in a study of regulatory T cells in long-lasting Graves disease. The time point was: newly diagnosed GD, antithyroid drugs for less than 3 months. From RNA extracted from PBMCs, the TCR library was made. EDTA tubes were used for drawing 8 to 9 milliliters of peripheral blood. According to the study, TCR beta libraries were built with iRepertoire HTBI primers and CDR3-region Arm-PCR. TCRdb recomputed calls from the multiplex PCR reads with MiXCR, one row per CDR3 protein. Of about 540,000 distinct CDR3 sequences in the sample, roughly 13% are singletons; the top ten hold roughly a tenth. There are 16 residues in the CDR3. Per the germline V gene, CDR1 is SGHKS and CDR2 is YYEKEE (reference sequence). V shed 3 bases and J 4 bases; nucleotides not matched to a gene: 5. The same data also went into a second study, on T cells in Graves' hyperthyroidism and ophthalmopathy. That report notes: The study enrolled patients aged 18 to 65 with newly diagnosed hyperthyroidism of under 2 months' duration. Carried out on the TCR CDR3, a first-round RT-PCR used the HTBI primer set. Most expanded thyroid clonotypes above 0.001 recurred in blood.

The sample here was peripheral blood mononuclear cells (PBMCs), taken at new diagnosis, from a patient treated with antithyroid drugs. This clonotype was obtained from a man aged 25 to 45 with Graves disease. J is TRBJ1-5 and V is TRBV5-5; TRBD1 matches 12 bases. The CDR3 is CASSSGTGGANQPQHF. For the CDR3, the DNA is TGTGCCAGCAGCTCCGGGACAGGGGGCGCAAATCAGCCCCAGCATTTT.